This T cell receptor (beta chain) was documented in a study of blood T cell repertoires in COVID-19. Germline CDR1 MNHNS, CDR2 SASEGT. The CDR3 is 13 amino acids. Trimming removed 2 bases at V and 5 bases at J, with 7 bases between. Assay used: immunoSEQ multiplex PCR; TCRdb lists only in-frame clones, some missing. This table holds some 370,000 clones, about 87% found once. The J gene is TRBJ2-1, the V gene TRBV6-1; a weak D match, TRBD1 (5 bases). The sample comprised peripheral blood. This receptor was obtained from a woman in her thirties with COVID-19, enrolled during active disease. CDR3 in amino acids: CASSEQGHNEQFF. The DNA for the CDR3 is TGTGCCAGCAGTGAACAGGGCCACAATGAGCAGTTCTTC.